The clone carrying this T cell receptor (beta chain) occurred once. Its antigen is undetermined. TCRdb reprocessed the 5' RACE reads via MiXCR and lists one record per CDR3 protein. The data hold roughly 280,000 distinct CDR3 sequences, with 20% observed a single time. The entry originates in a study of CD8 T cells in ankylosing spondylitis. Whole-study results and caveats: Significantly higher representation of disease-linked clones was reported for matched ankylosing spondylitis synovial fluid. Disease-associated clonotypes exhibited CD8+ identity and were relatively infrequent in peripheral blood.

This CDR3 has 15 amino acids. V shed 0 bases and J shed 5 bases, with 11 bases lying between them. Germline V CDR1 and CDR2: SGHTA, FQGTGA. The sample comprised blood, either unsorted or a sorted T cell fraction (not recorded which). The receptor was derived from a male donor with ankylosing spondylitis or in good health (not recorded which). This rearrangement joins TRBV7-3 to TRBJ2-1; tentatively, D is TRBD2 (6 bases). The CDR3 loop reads CASSLTGGGDNEQFF. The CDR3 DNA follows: TGTGCCAGCAGCTTAACGGGGGGTGGGGACAATGAGCAGTTCTTC.